This TCR beta chain comes out of a study of cytomegalovirus exposure and HLA in healthy donors listed by TCRdb under 2017. A note on the overall study: According to an earlier analysis of 587 of the donors, about 170 million T cells yielded over 90 million unique TCR beta sequences and 276 Gb of sequence data. The number of donors typed differed by locus, with roughly 620-630 for A, B, C, DRB1 and DQB1, around 520 for DQA1, 606 for DPA1, and under 490 for DPB1. Donor age, sex, ethnicity and CMV serostatus were compiled together with the repertoire data. Using immunosequencing, the study profiled T cell repertoires from about 620 subjects and related those repertoires to cytomegalovirus serostatus. Across some 400 genotyped donors of the cohort, an average of about 240,000 unique TCR beta nucleotide sequences per donor were sequenced, and approximately 17% of those sequences were non-productive. To study patterns of TCR occurrence, a later analysis re-analyzed previously published TCR beta repertoires from several hundred donors and added high-resolution HLA genotyping. Class I and class II HLA loci were covered by the typing at four-digit resolution. The genetic ancestry cluster associated with self-reported Caucasian donors included over 80% of the roughly 380 genotyped donors. Genome-wide SNP genotypes for about 55% of the roughly 670 donors were used in a later genetic analysis, which treated that subset as a discovery cohort. Along with the roughly 700-subject first cohort, a separate validation cohort of over a hundred different subjects was used. In an earlier analysis of about 590 of the donors, high-throughput TCR beta sequencing was used to judge whether each TCR beta V gene segment behaved as functional or pseudogenic. The study aimed to test whether signatures of past pathogen exposure could be identified by cataloging public T cell receptors. Every repertoire in the discovery cohort had been generated on one and the same sequencing platform. Four or five DR-DQ haplotypes were treated as single units for association and clustering because of strong linkage in the cohort. To predict cytomegalovirus infection status, the study brought together high-throughput TCR immunosequencing, statistical association of individual TCRs with disease status, and machine learning. Roughly 300 gigabases of sequencing data and 91 million or so unique TCR sequences made up an early release that covered 640 HLA-typed donors. Rather than using new phenotypic data, the later analysis identified candidate immune exposures from TCR beta sequences and from how often those sequences occurred across donors.

The method was the immunoSEQ multiplex PCR assay. The multiplex PCR relied on a mix of 60 forward primers for TCR Vbeta segments and 13 reverse primers for TCR Jbeta segments. A multiplex PCR assay on genomic DNA amplified the CDR3 region of rearranged TCR beta genes. The Illumina HiSeq System was used to sequence the amplified TCR beta libraries as 87-base-pair reads. In the paper's pipeline: In a later analysis, tens of millions of unique TCR beta chains were counted across the roughly 700 repertoires, and approximately 11 million of these chains were shared by at least two donors. To remove PCR and sequencing errors, raw reads were error-corrected and collapsed into unique sequences using a nearest-neighbor algorithm that merged closely related sequences. Alignment of CDR3 sequences to IMGT reference sequences was used to assign V, D and J gene segments. For a sequence to be retained, a match of at least six nucleotides to both a V gene segment and a J gene segment was required. Rearrangements were called productive when the CDR3 lacked stop codons and stayed in frame with V and J; all others were non-productive. Following IMGT convention, CDR3 was defined as the stretch from the second conserved V-encoded cysteine up to the conserved J-encoded phenylalanine. Sequences without an unambiguous match to a single V gene segment were excluded from the earlier analysis of 587 of the donors. In an earlier analysis of 587 of the donors, V segments were called functional above 56.7% productive rearrangements and were called segregating when the between-donor standard deviation exceeded 5%. A statistical classification framework was developed to diagnose cytomegalovirus status using the catalog of TCR beta chain sequences. In a later analysis, V and J genes were assigned by comparing TCR nucleotide sequences against IMGT/GENE-DB human TR gene sequences. Using the TCRdist pipeline, a later analysis assigned CDR3 sequences along with most-parsimonious VDJ recombination scenarios. In a later analysis, each TCR beta chain was defined by its CDR3 amino acid sequence together with its V-gene family, and reads without a unique V-gene family were excluded. To address suspected cross-contamination and a sequencing artifact, a later analysis removed 592 highly shared, low-generation-probability nucleotide sequences. For each public chain, a later analysis derived a clonal expansion index from normalized ranks of inferred template counts within each repertoire. In a later analysis, generation probabilities were computed using a VDJ recombination model fitted to out-of-frame rearrangements, and the results were checked against IGoR. In a later analysis, hypergeometric tests were used to score TCR-TCR, TCR-HLA and TCR-CMV co-occurrence, with a repertoire-size bias correction applied to TCR pairs. To estimate false discovery rates, a later analysis permuted the HLA or CMV assignments 20 times. In a later analysis, co-occurring TCRs were grouped using DBSCAN, with TCRdist sequence similarity added in when clustering inside HLA-allele-positive subsets. Repertoires with fewer than 30,000 or more than 120,000 public chains, plus five repertoires with anomalous nucleotide sharing, were excluded from co-occurrence clustering. TCRdb retrieved this table from immuneACCESS and kept in-frame rearrangements only. Not all clones are present; in checked studies, unresolved V genes account for under half, and no reason is known for the remainder. D and trimming were read from the DNA, whereas the V and J calls and clone size are those reported in that table. The data table for this sample lists 90,000 to 100,000 clones. Roughly 3.5% of the sample comes from the top ten.

With respect to this clone: It lacks a known antigen.

The cohort consisted of some 730 healthy bone marrow donors. At the time of sampling, all cohort members were nominally healthy, though unrecorded immune exposures were likely present. The donor tested CMV seronegative and was one of the 352 seronegative cohort members. Every donor gave a peripheral blood sample, and the peripheral blood mononuclear cells from that sample were used for TCR beta sequencing. The Qiagen DNeasy Blood Extraction Kit was used to extract genomic DNA from the blood cell samples. General conclusions and limits of the study: When HLA alleles, especially DR and DQ, strongly co-occurred, TCR associations were difficult to assign to individual alleles. A further reported finding was that TCR beta sequences accurately predicted the HLA-A and HLA-B alleles for most subjects in the first cohort. Because HLA typing was unavailable for some donors at each locus, only the typed subset was used in association tests. V-gene and J-gene trimming of TCR beta chains was associated with a missense DCLRE1C variant in a later genetic analysis, and the association was replicated in an independent cohort. The only immune exposure information available for the cohort was CMV serostatus. Because the 87-base-pair reads could not distinguish some IMGT-functional V segments, including TRBV6-2 and TRBV6-3, those segments were excluded. A cluster of highly shared sequence variants was judged likely to be a technical artifact of the sequencing pipeline. In an earlier analysis of approximately 590 of the donors, most TCR beta V segments appeared in productive rearrangements about 87% or about 30% of the time, broadly matching IMGT annotations. According to the authors, the approach could potentially be generalized to other disease states and immunological phenotypes. According to a later genetic analysis, donors in an Asian-associated ancestry cluster had fewer N-insertions in productive TCRs than the approximately 710-donor mean. A total of 150 to 200 TCR beta chains were listed by the study as associated with cytomegalovirus. Linkage disequilibrium might explain the correlated functional status among segregating V segments, but an unknown experimental factor could not be excluded. Most TCR sequences were seen in very few donors, while some public TCRs were found in many individuals. Several of the top co-occurrence clusters appeared to be linked to parvovirus B19, influenza, CMV and Epstein-Barr virus, according to a later analysis. A later analysis associated 16,951 TCR beta sequences with specific HLA alleles at a false discovery rate of 0.05. Most CMV-associated TCR beta chains appeared to be HLA-restricted in a later analysis, and the HLA associations seemed to be driven largely by CMV exposure. Roughly uniform sequencing depth across donors was assumed in presence/absence analyses, although this assumption may not hold. The classifier was reported to diagnose cytomegalovirus status with high specificity and sensitivity in both the original cohort and the validation cohort. In vitro tests confirmed that a few of the cytomegalovirus-associated TCR beta chains recognize cytomegalovirus antigens. According to a later analysis, TCR association rates differed among HLA loci, with DRB1 alleles showing the most associated TCRs and HLA-C alleles showing the fewest. In a later analysis, HLA-associated TCR beta chains showed more clonal expansion and lower generation probabilities than non-associated chains that were equally common. The earlier analysis of some 560 of the donors excluded approximately 15 rarely observed V segments, including chromosome 9 orphons, because counts were too low. This cohort had only TCR beta chains sequenced, and the lack of alpha or paired-chain data limited which features could be detected.

The CDR3 starts with the cysteine, ends with the phenylalanine, and has 12 residues. Only the CDR3 portion is preserved as DNA: 36 bases, with reading frame beginning at the first base. Per the germline V gene, SGDLS is the CDR1 and YYNGEE is the CDR2. At the junction V is shortened by 0 bases and J by 7 bases, with 8 bases in between. In this chain, TRBV9 is recombined with TRBJ2-7; TRBD2 is a possible D gene, resting on 5 matching bases. Sequenced sample: PBMCs. This receptor was taken from a woman in her 30s in good health and CMV-seronegative. The CDR3 protein sequence reads: CASSVGTGEQYF. The DNA sequence follows: TGTGCCAGCAGCGTAGGGACGGGGGAGCAGTACTTC.